The sequence of this T cell receptor (beta chain) was determined in a study of T-cell reconstitution after alpha-beta-depleted transplantation in children. This clonotype showed up just a few times. The junction and the germline gene differ at one end; a read error may be behind it. This CDR3 contains 15 residues. CDR1 and CDR2 from the germline V gene are SQVTM and ANQGSEA. Preparation of the TCRbeta library involved a method that used unique molecular identifiers. TCRdb reanalysed the PCR reads using MiXCR and keeps one entry per CDR3 protein. There are around 580,000 distinct CDR3 sequences in the sample; approximately 30% occur only once, and approximately 33% lies in the top ten.

The material was PBMCs, obtained before TCRalphabeta/CD19-depleted stem cell transplant. This receptor was taken from a boy under three years old with Wiskott-Aldrich syndrome, due to receive a stem cell transplant. The chain uses TRBV29-1 and TRBJ2-1; 8 nucleotides line up with TRBD2. CDR3 sequence (DNA): TGCAGCGTAGAAGCGGGAGTTTGGTCCTACAATGAGCAGTTCTTC. As protein: CSVEAGVWSYNEQFF.